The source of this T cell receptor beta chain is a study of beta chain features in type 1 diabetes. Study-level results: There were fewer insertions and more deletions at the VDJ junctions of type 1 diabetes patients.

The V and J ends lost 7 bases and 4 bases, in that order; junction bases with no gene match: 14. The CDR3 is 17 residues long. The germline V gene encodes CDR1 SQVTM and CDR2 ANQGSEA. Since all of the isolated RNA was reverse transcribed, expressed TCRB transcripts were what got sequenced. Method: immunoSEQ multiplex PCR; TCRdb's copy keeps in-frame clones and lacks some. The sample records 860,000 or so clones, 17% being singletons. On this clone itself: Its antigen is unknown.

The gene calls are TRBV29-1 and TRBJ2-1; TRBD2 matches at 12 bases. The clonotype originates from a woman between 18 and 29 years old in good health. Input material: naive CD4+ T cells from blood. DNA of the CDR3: TGCAGCGGGAGGGGGCTAGCGGGAGGGCCGGGGTACAATGAGCAGTTCTTC. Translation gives CSGRGLAGGPGYNEQFF.